The rows below give T cell receptor beta chains drawn from one sample of a study of lymphopenia after photon versus proton radiotherapy. The data were produced by immunoSEQ multiplex PCR, yet TCRdb's version contains in-frame clones alone and is incomplete. In the table there are some 28,000 clones, 81% of which are singletons. The sequences come from peripheral blood, collected from a patient treated with photon-based radiotherapy. The receptors originated from a man over 45 with gastric cancer. The CDR3 runs from the conserved cysteine through the conserved F or W. A D gene is named only where the DNA matches it firmly. The size entry is marked missing in some rows and otherwise reads once, few, many or a size class.

d_call: TRBD1; j_call: TRBJ1-4; clone_size: few; v_call: TRBV18; cdr3_aa: CASSHLTGKGEKLFF; cdr3_nt: TGTGCCAGCTCACACCTGACAGGGAAGGGGGAAAAACTGTTTTTT
d_call: .; j_call: TRBJ1-4; clone_size: few; v_call: TRBV28; cdr3_aa: CASSLFGKLFF; cdr3_nt: TGTGCCAGCAGTTTATTTGGAAAACTGTTTTTT
d_call: TRBD1; j_call: TRBJ1-2; clone_size: .; v_call: TRBV18; cdr3_aa: CASSPSQGRGRNYGYTF; cdr3_nt: TGTGCCAGCTCACCCTCACAGGGGAGGGGGCGAAACTATGGCTACACCTTC
d_call: .; j_call: TRBJ2-1; clone_size: once; v_call: TRBV23-1; cdr3_aa: CASRDSSNEQFF; cdr3_nt: TGCGCCAGCAGGGACAGTTCCAATGAGCAGTTCTTC
d_call: TRBD2; j_call: TRBJ2-3; clone_size: .; v_call: TRBV2; cdr3_aa: CASSVVGGAEDTQYF; cdr3_nt: TGTGCCAGCAGTGTCGTCGGGGGGGCAGAAGATACGCAGTATTTT
d_call: TRBD2; j_call: TRBJ2-5; clone_size: .; v_call: TRBV19; cdr3_aa: CASSIVTQRGAEETQYF; cdr3_nt: TGTGCCAGTAGTATAGTTACGCAGCGGGGGGCAGAAGAGACCCAGTACTTC
d_call: TRBD1; j_call: TRBJ2-4; clone_size: .; v_call: TRBV4-3; cdr3_aa: CASSRNRGAKNIQYF; cdr3_nt: TGCGCCAGCAGTCGCAACAGGGGAGCCAAAAACATTCAGTACTTC
d_call: .; j_call: TRBJ1-3; clone_size: .; v_call: TRBV11-2; cdr3_aa: CASRGMGNTIYF; cdr3_nt: TGTGCCAGTAGGGGAATGGGAAACACCATATATTTT
d_call: .; j_call: TRBJ1-1; clone_size: .; v_call: TRBV5-6; cdr3_aa: CASSLGVQLRAEAFF; cdr3_nt: TGTGCCAGCAGCTTGGGTGTGCAATTGAGGGCTGAAGCTTTCTTT
d_call: TRBD1; j_call: TRBJ1-2; clone_size: .; v_call: TRBV9; cdr3_aa: CASSTLRRDRNYFYTF; cdr3_nt: TGTGCCAGCAGCACCTTACGCCGGGACAGGAATTATTTCTACACCTTC
d_call: .; j_call: TRBJ1-2; clone_size: .; v_call: TRBV4-3; cdr3_aa: CASSQDLGDGYTF; cdr3_nt: TGCGCCAGCAGCCAAGATTTAGGGGATGGCTACACCTTC
d_call: .; j_call: TRBJ1-4; clone_size: .; v_call: TRBV11-2; cdr3_aa: CASSLGLGTLNEKLFF; cdr3_nt: TGTGCCAGCAGCTTAGGGTTAGGGACCTTAAATGAAAAACTGTTTTTT
d_call: .; j_call: TRBJ2-6; clone_size: .; v_call: TRBV23-1; cdr3_aa: CASSREAGANVLTF; cdr3_nt: TGCGCCAGCAGTCGAGAAGCTGGGGCCAACGTCCTGACTTTC
d_call: .; j_call: TRBJ1-1; clone_size: .; v_call: TRBV30; cdr3_aa: CAWSEMGRNTEAFF; cdr3_nt: TGTGCCTGGAGTGAGATGGGGAGGAACACTGAAGCTTTCTTT
d_call: TRBD1; j_call: TRBJ2-1; clone_size: .; v_call: TRBV25-1; cdr3_aa: CASSEYGDRGGEQFF; cdr3_nt: TGTGCCAGCAGTGAATACGGGGACAGGGGGGGTGAGCAGTTCTTC
d_call: .; j_call: TRBJ1-1; clone_size: .; v_call: TRBV11-2; cdr3_aa: CASSLVSRLEAFF; cdr3_nt: TGTGCCAGCAGCTTAGTATCCCGATTGGAAGCTTTCTTT
d_call: .; j_call: TRBJ1-2; clone_size: .; v_call: TRBV19; cdr3_aa: CASNWAANYGYTF; cdr3_nt: TGTGCCAGTAATTGGGCAGCTAACTATGGCTACACCTTC
d_call: .; j_call: TRBJ1-5; clone_size: .; v_call: TRBV7-3; cdr3_aa: CASSSASNFSNQPQHF; cdr3_nt: TGTGCCAGCAGCTCCGCCAGCAACTTTAGCAATCAGCCCCAGCATTTT
d_call: .; j_call: TRBJ1-1; clone_size: .; v_call: TRBV15; cdr3_aa: CATSRDPGINTEAFF; cdr3_nt: TGTGCCACCAGCAGAGATCCCGGGATAAACACTGAAGCTTTCTTT
d_call: TRBD1; j_call: TRBJ2-1; clone_size: .; v_call: TRBV5-1; cdr3_aa: CASSPGDRDNNEQFF; cdr3_nt: TGCGCCAGCAGCCCTGGGGACAGGGATAACAATGAGCAGTTCTTC
d_call: .; j_call: TRBJ1-1; clone_size: .; v_call: TRBV7-7; cdr3_aa: CASSLVAGTEAFF; cdr3_nt: TGTGCCAGCAGCTTAGTAGCTGGCACTGAAGCTTTCTTT
d_call: TRBD1; j_call: TRBJ2-7; clone_size: .; v_call: TRBV30; cdr3_aa: CARSTGGPYEQYF; cdr3_nt: TGTGCCAGATCTACAGGGGGGCCCTACGAGCAGTACTTC
d_call: TRBD2; j_call: TRBJ2-1; clone_size: .; v_call: TRBV11-2; cdr3_aa: CASSLTGGRSNEQFF; cdr3_nt: TGTGCCAGCAGCTTAACCGGGGGGAGGAGCAATGAGCAGTTCTTC
d_call: .; j_call: TRBJ1-2; clone_size: few; v_call: TRBV20-1; cdr3_aa: CSAGTNYGYTF; cdr3_nt: TGCAGTGCGGGGACTAACTATGGCTACACCTTC
d_call: .; j_call: TRBJ2-5; clone_size: .; v_call: TRBV13; cdr3_aa: CASSLLPQETQYF; cdr3_nt: TGTGCCAGCAGCTTATTGCCGCAAGAGACCCAGTACTTC
d_call: .; j_call: TRBJ2-1; clone_size: .; v_call: TRBV10-1; cdr3_aa: CASSKNNEQFF; cdr3_nt: TGCGCCAGCAGTAAGAACAATGAGCAGTTCTTC
d_call: TRBD1; j_call: TRBJ1-5; clone_size: .; v_call: TRBV2; cdr3_aa: CASGRDRVSNQPQHF; cdr3_nt: TGTGCCAGCGGGAGAGACAGGGTGAGCAATCAGCCCCAGCATTTT
d_call: .; j_call: TRBJ2-2; clone_size: .; v_call: TRBV13; cdr3_aa: CASRIYSDTGELFF; cdr3_nt: TGTGCCAGCAGGATTTACAGTGACACCGGGGAGCTGTTTTTT
d_call: TRBD1; j_call: TRBJ1-4; clone_size: .; v_call: TRBV15; cdr3_aa: CATRDRVAEKLFF; cdr3_nt: TGTGCCACGAGAGACAGGGTGGCTGAAAAACTGTTTTTT
d_call: .; j_call: TRBJ2-1; clone_size: .; v_call: TRBV21-1; cdr3_aa: CASSKLDTVAPTPSYNEQFF; cdr3_nt: TGTGCCAGCAGCAAACTCGACACGGTGGCTCCCACCCCCTCCTACAATGAGCAGTTCTTC
d_call: TRBD1; j_call: TRBJ1-2; clone_size: .; v_call: TRBV5-6; cdr3_aa: CASSLLDRGHGYTF; cdr3_nt: TGTGCCAGCAGCTTGCTCGACAGGGGGCATGGCTACACCTTC
d_call: TRBD2; j_call: TRBJ2-3; clone_size: .; v_call: TRBV2; cdr3_aa: CARSTSGGDTQYF; cdr3_nt: TGTGCCAGATCGACTAGCGGCGGAGATACGCAGTATTTT
d_call: .; j_call: TRBJ1-1; clone_size: few; v_call: TRBV7-2; cdr3_aa: CASSFRGFNTEAFF; cdr3_nt: TGTGCCAGCAGCTTTCGGGGTTTCAACACTGAAGCTTTCTTT
d_call: TRBD1; j_call: TRBJ2-2; clone_size: .; v_call: TRBV4-1; cdr3_aa: CASSQGGGTNTGELFF; cdr3_nt: TGCGCCAGCAGCCAAGGAGGGGGCACGAACACCGGGGAGCTGTTTTTT
d_call: TRBD1; j_call: TRBJ2-1; clone_size: .; v_call: TRBV11-1; cdr3_aa: CASSSWTGGRNEQFF; cdr3_nt: TGTGCCAGCAGCTCATGGACAGGGGGTCGGAATGAGCAGTTCTTC
d_call: .; j_call: TRBJ2-2; clone_size: .; v_call: TRBV4-3; cdr3_aa: CASSPWAGSDTGELFF; cdr3_nt: TGCGCCAGCAGCCCTTGGGCAGGGTCGGACACCGGGGAGCTGTTTTTT
d_call: .; j_call: TRBJ1-2; clone_size: .; v_call: TRBV7-8; cdr3_aa: CASSPNRDYGYTF; cdr3_nt: TGTGCCAGCAGCCCTAATCGAGACTATGGCTACACCTTC
d_call: .; j_call: TRBJ2-1; clone_size: .; v_call: TRBV19; cdr3_aa: CASSKNSYNEQFF; cdr3_nt: TGTGCCAGTAGTAAAAACTCGTACAATGAGCAGTTCTTC
d_call: .; j_call: TRBJ2-3; clone_size: .; v_call: TRBV9; cdr3_aa: CASSLTSVGTDTQYF; cdr3_nt: TGTGCCAGCAGCCTAACTAGTGTCGGCACAGATACGCAGTATTTT
d_call: TRBD1; j_call: TRBJ2-1; clone_size: .; v_call: TRBV5-1; cdr3_aa: CASSLGGTEYNEQFF; cdr3_nt: TGCGCCAGCAGCTTGGGAGGGACAGAGTACAATGAGCAGTTCTTC